This paragraph covers one T cell receptor (beta chain) sequence. In the original workflow: Counts of nucleated cells, estimated from reference gene primer amplification, were obtained. Repertoires were generated with immunoSEQ multiplex PCR, while TCRdb's copy carries only in-frame clones and drops some. V, J and clone size were drawn from that table, and D and trimming were deduced from the DNA. The sample lists roughly 220,000 clones; less than 90% were seen once. Germline CDR1 LGHDT, CDR2 YNNKEL (reference sequence). J gave up 7 bases and V 2 bases, and 13 bases lay outside the gene matches. The CDR3 has 18 amino acids. These data belong to a study of blood T cell repertoires in COVID-19. The wider study: Italy, Spain and the United States were the sources of the convalescent and acute COVID-19 samples. Nucleic acid was either cDNA or gDNA, and it came from T cells, B-cell-depleted T cells, or PBMCs.

The material sequenced was peripheral blood. The clonotype was recovered from a woman in her sixties or seventies who had recovered from COVID-19. The chain recombines TRBV3-1 (or the pseudogene TRBV3-2) with TRBJ2-2; TRBD1 agrees at 10 bases. The CDR3 coding sequence is TGTGCCAGCAGCCAACCTCCCCGACAGGGGGCATTTATCGGGGAGCTGTTTTTT. Translated, it gives CASSQPPRQGAFIGELFF.